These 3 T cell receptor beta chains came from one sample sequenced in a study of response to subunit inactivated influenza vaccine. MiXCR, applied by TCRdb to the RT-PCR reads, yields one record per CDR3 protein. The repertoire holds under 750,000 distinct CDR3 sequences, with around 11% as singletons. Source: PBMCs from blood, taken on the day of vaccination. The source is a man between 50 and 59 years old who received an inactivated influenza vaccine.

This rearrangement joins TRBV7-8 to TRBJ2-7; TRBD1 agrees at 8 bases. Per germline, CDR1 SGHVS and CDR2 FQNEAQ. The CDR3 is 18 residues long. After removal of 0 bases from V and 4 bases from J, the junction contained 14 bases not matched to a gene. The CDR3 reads CASSLAFFSGQVLYEQYF. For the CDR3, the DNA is TGTGCCAGCAGCTTAGCTTTTTTTTCGGGACAGGTATTATACGAGCAGTACTTC.

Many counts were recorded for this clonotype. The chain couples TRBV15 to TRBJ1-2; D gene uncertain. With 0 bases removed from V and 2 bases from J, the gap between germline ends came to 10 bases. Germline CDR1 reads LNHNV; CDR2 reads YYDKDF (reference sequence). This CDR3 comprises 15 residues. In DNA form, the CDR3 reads TGTGCCACCAGCAGAGATCTCGGGAGGAACTATGGCTACACCTTC. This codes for CATSRDLGRNYGYTF.

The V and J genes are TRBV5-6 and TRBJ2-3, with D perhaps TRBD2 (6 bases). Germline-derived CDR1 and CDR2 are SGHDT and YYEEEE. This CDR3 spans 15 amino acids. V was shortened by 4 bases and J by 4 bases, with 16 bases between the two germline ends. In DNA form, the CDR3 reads TGTGCCAGCAGCCCAAAAGGGACTCCGCCAGATACGCAGTATTTT. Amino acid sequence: CASSPKGTPPDTQYF.